The T cell receptor beta chain described here comes from a study of control samples from healthy donors and cancer patients (dated by TCRdb to 2018 to 2021). This clone came up once. Which antigen it targets is not known. No base quality information exists; no much larger clone differs at one position. Trimming removed 0 bases from V and 4 bases from J; the gene matches leave 3 bases unexplained. There are 14 amino acids in the CDR3, from cysteine to phenylalanine inclusive. Only the CDR3 DNA is retained, 42 bases long and in frame from the first base. From the germline V gene, CDR1 is SQVTM and CDR2 is ANQGSEA. The library was produced with the immunoSEQ multiplex PCR assay. TCRdb retrieved this table from immuneACCESS and kept in-frame rearrangements only. Not all clones are present; in checked studies, unresolved V genes account for under half, and no reason is known for the remainder. The sample yields about 180,000 clones; almost 90% were counted once. Roughly 1.3% of the sample is held by the ten biggest clonotypes.

The chain joins TRBV29-1 to TRBJ2-3, with 8 central nucleotides matching TRBD1. Material for sequencing was blood. This TCR was sampled from a woman aged 45-65 years in good health. The CDR3 sequence is CSVEEGQVPDTQYF. In nucleotides, the sequence is TGCAGCGTTGAAGAGGGACAGGTACCAGATACGCAGTATTTT.